Below, 28 T cell receptor beta chains from the same sample are listed, as sequenced in a study of metastatic and nonmetastatic thyroid tumors. Every patient was untreated before thyroid surgery. TCRdb reprocessed the PCR reads using MiXCR. The profile shows fewer than 40,000 clones, more than 25% of them singletons. Sequencing used blood. These receptors originate from a female donor with papillary thyroid cancer or a benign thyroid nodule (not recorded which). Some clones in this sample may be carry-over from other donors' samples.

The rearrangement joins TRBV3-1 to TRBJ2-5, with D uncertain. CDR1 and CDR2 from the germline V gene are LGHDT and YNNKEL (reference sequence). Trimming left V 0 bases short and J 4 bases short, with 3 bases between. The CDR3 has 12 residues. CDR3 DNA sequence: TGTGCCAGCAGCCAAGAGGTAGAGACCCAGTACTTC. Translation gives CASSQEVETQYF.

Many counts were recorded for this clone. The V call is TRBV6-2 or TRBV6-3, the J call TRBJ1-5; D might be TRBD1 (6 bases). Germline loops: CDR1 MNHEY, CDR2 SVGEGT. The CDR3 consists of 14 residues. V was trimmed by 6 bases and J by 4 bases, leaving 13 bases between them. The CDR3 loop is CASSTGTLNQPQHF. The CDR3 bases are TGTGCCAGCAGCACCGGGACATTAAATCAGCCCCAGCATTTT.

This clone has only a few counts. The DNA of the CDR3 is TGTGCCAGCAGCGACGACTTCGACAGCACAGATACGCAGTATTTT. This translates into CASSDDFDSTDTQYF. The V gene is TRBV6-1, the J gene TRBJ2-3; D not certain. The germline V gene has CDR1 MNHNS and CDR2 SASEGT. This CDR3 has 15 amino acids. Deletions cut 6 bases from V and 0 bases from J, with 13 bases between.

Ten or more counts support this clone. The gene calls are TRBV5-1 and TRBJ1-4; weak D call: TRBD1 (5 bases). The CDR3 is made up of 15 amino acids. Looked up from germline, CDR1 is SGHRS and CDR2 is YFSETQ. Trimming cost V 3 bases and J 4 bases, with 13 bases left between them. The chain's CDR3 is CASSSTGRLNEKLFF. In DNA form, the CDR3 reads TGCGCCAGCAGCTCCACGGGACGGCTTAATGAAAAACTGTTTTTT. The full variable domain, in which reference TRBV5-1 and TRBJ1-4 provide the parts outside the CDR3, is KAGVTQTPRYLIKTRGQQVTLSCSPISGHRSVSWYQQTPGQGLQFLFEYFSETQRNKGNFPGRFSGRQFSNSRSEMNVSTLELGDSALYLCASSSTGRLNEKLFFGSGTQLSVL.

The chain combines TRBV6-2 or TRBV6-3 with TRBJ2-1; D possibly uses TRBD1 or TRBD2 (6 bases each). Per the germline V gene, CDR1 is MNHEY and CDR2 is SVGEGT. Trimming stripped 8 bases from V and 7 bases from J, with 30 bases between. This CDR3 is 18 amino acids long. The DNA of the CDR3 is TGTGCCAGCTTTGCAAGGAGGGGGGCTTCACCCGGCGGGAATGAGCAGTTCTTC. It yields the protein CASFARRGASPGGNEQFF.

V usage is TRBV20-1 and J usage is TRBJ1-3, with 7 bases aligning to TRBD1. The junction had 4 bases not matched to a gene; V was cut back by 5 bases and J by 3 bases. CDR1 is DFQATT, CDR2 SNEGSKA, per germline (reference sequence). The CDR3 spans 13 residues. This CDR3 is CSAPRQGGNTIYF. The CDR3 bases are TGCAGTGCTCCTAGACAGGGTGGAAACACCATATATTTT.

This clone was counted between two and nine times. V is TRBV28 and J is TRBJ1-5, with 7 positions matching TRBD1. The V segment lost 5 bases and the J segment 3 bases; nucleotides outside the gene matches: 10. The CDR3 length is 16 residues. Germline V gene sequence: CDR1 MDHEN, CDR2 SYDVKM. The CDR3 loop is CASSETGRGANQPQHF. CDR3 sequence (DNA): TGTGCCAGCAGTGAGACAGGGAGAGGGGCCAATCAGCCCCAGCATTTT.

Regarding this clone: A much larger clone lies one base from this, so it may be a read error. The chain joins TRBV5-1 to TRBJ2-1; TRBD2 matches at 11 bases. Trimming took 2 bases from V and 0 from J; bases not matched to a gene: 7. The CDR3 is 18 amino acids. The germline V gene encodes CDR1 SGHRS and CDR2 YFSETQ. CDR3 sequence (DNA): TGCGCCAGCAGCTTAGGCACTAGCGGGGGTAGCTCCTACAATGAGCAGTTCTTC. This gives the protein CASSLGTSGGSSYNEQFF.

This clone was counted once. V usage is TRBV30 and J usage is TRBJ1-6; a possible D gene is TRBD1 (5 bases). Germline V gives CDR1 GTSNPN, CDR2 SVGIG (reference sequence). CDR3 size: 13 residues. V dropped 1 base and J dropped 10 bases, with 11 bases sitting between them. The CDR3 nucleotides are TGTGCCTGGAGTGCCGGCGGGGCCTCACCCCTCCACTTT. Translation: CAWSAGGASPLHF. Full variable domain (missing parts from reference TRBV30 and TRBJ1-6): SQTIHQWPATLVQPVGSPLSLECTVEGTSNPNLYWYRQAAGRGLQLLFYSVGIGQISSEVPQNLSASRPQDRQFILSSKKLLLSDSGFYLCAWSAGGASPLHFGNGTRLTVT.

This chain connects TRBV6-5 to TRBJ2-2; tentative D call: TRBD1 (7 bases). CDR1 and CDR2 from the germline V gene are MNHEY and SVGAGI. The V and J ends lost 6 bases and 5 bases respectively, with 19 bases between them. This CDR3 spans 16 amino acids. The CDR3 nucleotides read TGTGCCAGCAGAGGAGGGACAGCCCAGAGGACCGGGGAGCTGTTTTTT. Residues: CASRGGTAQRTGELFF.

The CDR3 loop reads CASSLTGYGYTF. DNA of the CDR3: TGTGCCAGTTCTTTGACAGGGTATGGCTACACCTTC. The V and J genes are TRBV6-2 or TRBV6-3 and TRBJ1-2; 7 bases match TRBD1. This CDR3 is built from 12 residues. The ends lost 9 bases at V and 5 bases at J; junction bases unmatched: 6. CDR1 MNHEY and CDR2 SVGEGT come from the germline V gene.

The chain has TRBV5-6 and TRBJ1-1; TRBD1 aligns across 7 bases. CDR3 size: 15 residues. CDR1 is SGHDT, CDR2 YYEEEE, per germline. V was pared by 4 bases and J by 3 bases, with 9 bases of the junction left unmatched. The CDR3, as DNA: TGTGCCAGCAGCCAAGTAACCGACAGGGACACTGAAGCTTTCTTT. This encodes CASSQVTDRDTEAFF.

This clone was seen a handful of times. This sequence joins TRBV6-1 and TRBJ2-1; possible D gene TRBD2, 6 bases. CDR1 MNHNS and CDR2 SASEGT come from the germline V gene. V was clipped by 7 bases and J by 2 bases, with 15 bases between them. The CDR3 covers 15 residues. CDR3 nucleotide sequence: TGTGCCAGCATTCCCGGGGGAGTGGCCTACAATGAGCAGTTCTTC. Translation gives CASIPGGVAYNEQFF.

The chain has TRBV15 and TRBJ1-2; D call uncertain. The CDR3 length is 16 residues. Germline V gene lookup returns CDR1 LNHNV and CDR2 YYDKDF (reference sequence). V shed 0 bases and J shed 5 bases, with 16 bases lying between them. CDR3 sequence reads: CATSREGGATEYGYTF. For the CDR3, the DNA is TGTGCCACCAGCAGAGAGGGCGGAGCCACCGAATATGGCTACACCTTC.

This clone occurred a few times. This chain links TRBV6-2 or TRBV6-3 with TRBJ2-5; maybe TRBD2 (5 bases). The CDR3 is made up of 18 amino acids. V was cut by 0 bases and J by 5 bases, with 22 bases left in between. Germline CDR1 is MNHEY and CDR2 is SVGEGT. CDR3 protein: CASSYSEVEFQGWETQYF. The CDR3 coding sequence is TGTGCCAGCAGTTACTCGGAGGTTGAGTTTCAAGGATGGGAGACCCAGTACTTC.

Note on this clone: Other DNA sequences in this sample translate to the same CDR3. The chain has TRBV11-2 and TRBJ2-7, with D unclear. The CDR3 consists of 13 residues. Germline CDR1 is SGHAT and CDR2 is FQNNGV. Trimming left V 0 bases short and J 4 bases short, with 7 bases between. DNA for the CDR3: TGTGCCAGCAGCTTAGATCCCTCGTACGAGCAGTACTTC. It is translated as CASSLDPSYEQYF.

The chain has TRBV4-1 and TRBJ2-3; a weak D match, TRBD1 (6 bases). Trimming cost V 6 bases and J 0 bases, with 10 bases left between them. Germline-derived CDR1 and CDR2 are MGHRA and YSYEKL. CDR3 length equals 14 residues. CDR3 amino acids: CASRQGPSTDTQYF. The CDR3 DNA reads as TGCGCCAGCAGACAGGGTCCTAGCACAGATACGCAGTATTTT.

This clone showed up many times. The rearrangement uses TRBV2 and TRBJ2-7; D is undetermined. The germline V and J ends were trimmed by 4 bases and 1 base, with 5 bases remaining between them. The germline V gene encodes CDR1 SNHLY and CDR2 FYNNEI. This CDR3 has 12 residues. In DNA form, the CDR3 reads TGTGCCAGCAGTGTGAAGTCCTACGAGCAGTACTTC. Translated, it gives CASSVKSYEQYF.

This clone is medium-sized by share. V usage is TRBV28 and J usage is TRBJ2-5; the match to TRBD1 covers 9 bases. The germline gives CDR1 MDHEN, CDR2 SYDVKM. The CDR3 is 15 amino acids. Trimming cost V 5 bases and J 2 bases; bases outside gene matches: 6. The DNA for the CDR3 is TGTGCCAGCAGTCCAGACAGGGGGGGTCAAGAGACCCAGTACTTC. Translating it yields CASSPDRGGQETQYF.

This clone has more than one count but fewer than ten. The chain links TRBV6-5 to TRBJ2-7, with D perhaps matching TRBD1 (6 bases). V was trimmed by 0 bases and J by 6 bases, leaving 9 bases between them. CDR3 size: 13 residues. Per germline, CDR1 MNHEY and CDR2 SVGAGI. DNA of the CDR3: TGTGCCAGCAGTTACTCGGGGGCGCTCGAGCAGTACTTC. It translates to CASSYSGALEQYF.

This chain uses TRBV27 with TRBJ2-1; D gene ambiguous. This CDR3 region has 15 residues. The V gene's germline CDR1 is MNHEY and CDR2 SMNVEV (reference sequence). The V end was cut by 5 bases, the J end by 0 bases, with 11 bases between. CDR3 DNA: TGTGCCAGCAGTCAGGACCGAAGCTCCTACAATGAGCAGTTCTTC. Amino acid sequence: CASSQDRSSYNEQFF.

V usage is TRBV6-2 or TRBV6-3 and J usage is TRBJ2-5, with 11 nucleotides matching TRBD2. In germline, CDR1 is MNHEY, CDR2 SVGEGT. The CDR3 is 17 amino acids. With 4 bases clipped from V and 4 bases from J, the junction kept 11 bases outside the gene matches. The CDR3 reads CASSSPTSGMASETQYF. For the CDR3, the DNA is TGTGCCAGCAGTTCCCCGACTAGCGGGATGGCCTCAGAGACCCAGTACTTC.

This clone occurred a few times. Since a much larger clone is just one base distant, this may be a read error. The rearrangement uses TRBV6-1 and TRBJ2-7, with TRBD2 matching 9 bases. Germline V gives CDR1 MNHNS, CDR2 SASEGT. The CDR3 contains 14 residues. J was trimmed by 1 base and V by 5 bases; bases with no gene match: 3. The CDR3: CASSPSGNSYEQYF. The CDR3 DNA sequence: TGTGCCAGCAGTCCTAGCGGGAATTCCTACGAGCAGTACTTC.

The chain has TRBV27 and TRBJ2-7; D unclear. Germline assignment: CDR1 MNHEY and CDR2 SMNVEV (reference sequence). Between the trimmed V and J ends, which lost 3 bases and 7 bases, there was a span of 13 bases. The CDR3 is 13 residues long. CDR3 amino acids: CASSLNNLGEQYF. Written as DNA, the CDR3 is TGTGCCAGCAGTTTGAACAACTTAGGAGAGCAGTACTTC.

This clone has ten or more counts. V and J are TRBV20-1 and TRBJ2-2; D ambiguous. The CDR3 loop spans 19 amino acids. V gave up 0 bases and J gave up 6 bases, with 26 bases separating them. Looked up from germline, CDR1 is DFQATT and CDR2 is SNEGSKA (reference sequence). The CDR3 nucleotides are TGCAGTGCTAGAGACTACAGCCTACTTACGGCCATGAGGTCCGGGGAGCTGTTTTTT. Amino acid sequence: CSARDYSLLTAMRSGELFF.

This clone was observed many times. The chain links TRBV20-1 to TRBJ2-7, with 8 positions matching TRBD2. This CDR3 is built from 17 residues. Germline lookup yields CDR1 DFQATT and CDR2 SNEGSKA (reference sequence). Germline trimming cut 0 bases from V and 3 bases from J; bases unmatched to any gene: 13. The CDR3 DNA follows: TGCAGTGCTAGAGATCCCCCCCGGGCGGGAGGACTCTACGAGCAGTACTTC. Its protein product is CSARDPPRAGGLYEQYF.

J is TRBJ1-2 and V is TRBV27, with TRBD1 matching 10 bases. Germline V gene sequence: CDR1 MNHEY, CDR2 SMNVEV (reference sequence). This CDR3 has 15 residues. The V gene end was trimmed by 3 bases and the J gene end by 4 bases; junction bases not matched to a gene: 5. CDR3: CASSLGTGATYGYTF. Here the CDR3 DNA reads TGTGCCAGCAGTTTGGGGACAGGGGCGACCTATGGCTACACCTTC.

This clone was seen many times. The chain joins TRBV12-3 or TRBV12-4 to TRBJ2-3, with D tentatively TRBD2 (5 bases). V was cut by 8 bases and J by 5 bases, with 14 bases left in between. The CDR3 runs 13 residues. CDR3: CASFMGAGDTQYF. The CDR3 bases are TGTGCCAGCTTCATGGGTGCGGGAGATACGCAGTATTTT.